These 4 T cell receptor beta chains were sequenced from one sample in a study of cytomegalovirus exposure and HLA in healthy donors. The PCR had 60 Vbeta and 13 Jbeta primers. Sequencing was performed with immunoSEQ multiplex PCR; in TCRdb, only in-frame clones are kept and a portion is missing. Of 80,000 to 100,000 clones listed, about four fifths are singletons. The sample taken for sequencing was PBMCs. Source of these receptors: a male donor in good health and CMV-seropositive.

This clone came up once. The chain combines TRBV5-6 with TRBJ1-2; TRBD1 matches at 9 bases. Germline CDR1 SGHDT, CDR2 YYEEEE. CDR3 length equals 15 residues. V lost 4 bases and J lost 8; bases outside the gene matches: 12. CDR3 region: CASSPKWDREGGYTF. CDR3 nucleotides: TGTGCCAGCAGCCCCAAATGGGACAGGGAGGGCGGCTACACCTTC. Supplemented by reference TRBV5-6 and TRBJ1-2, the full variable domain reads DAGVTQSPTHLIKTRGQQVTLRCSPKSGHDTVSWYQQALGQGPQFIFQYYEEEERQRGNFPDRFSGHQFPNYSSELNVNALLLGDSALYLCASSPKWDREGGYTFGSGTRLTVV.

V usage is TRBV4-1 and J usage is TRBJ1-1; 12 nucleotides match TRBD1. Losses at the gene ends were 1 base for V and 11 bases for J; bases not matched to a gene: 11. The CDR3 extends over 16 amino acids. Germline V gene sequence: CDR1 MGHRA, CDR2 YSYEKL. The DNA of the CDR3 is TGCGCCAGCAGCCAAGGGGGGACAGGGGGCCTAAGTACTGCTTTCTTT. Protein: CASSQGGTGGLSTAFF.

The chain has TRBV5-1 and TRBJ1-2; D is undetermined. Germline values: CDR1 SGHRS, CDR2 YFSETQ. With 1 base removed from V and 3 bases from J, the gap between germline ends came to 7 bases. This CDR3 is built from 13 residues. CDR3 in amino acids: CASSLLRDYGYTF. The CDR3 nucleotides are TGCGCCAGCAGCTTGTTACGGGACTATGGCTACACCTTC.

The chain combines TRBV30 with TRBJ1-6; D call uncertain. V was cut by 5 bases and J by 7 bases, with 9 bases left in between. This CDR3 spans 12 amino acids. Germline loops: CDR1 GTSNPN, CDR2 SVGIG (reference sequence). Here the CDR3 DNA reads TGTGCCTGGGGACTTAGCAATTCACCCCTCCACTTT. It codes for CAWGLSNSPLHF. Complete variable domain (other parts from reference TRBV30 and TRBJ1-6): SQTIHQWPATLVQPVGSPLSLECTVEGTSNPNLYWYRQAAGRGLQLLFYSVGIGQISSEVPQNLSASRPQDRQFILSSKKLLLSDSGFYLCAWGLSNSPLHFGNGTRLTVT.